One and the same sample provided the 20 T cell receptor beta chains below, sequenced in a study of technical replicates of blood from a few donors. Sequenced by immunoSEQ multiplex PCR; TCRdb stores in-frame clones only, minus some. The table shows roughly 80,000 clones, with approximately 94% occurring only once. The specimen was T cells isolated from PBMCs. Receptor source: a human donor in good health.

This chain links TRBV18 with TRBJ2-2; the match to TRBD2 covers 8 bases. V trimming: 3 bases; J trimming: 1 base; junction bases outside the gene matches: 7. CDR1 is KGHSH and CDR2 is LQKENI in the germline V gene. There are 17 residues in the CDR3. Here the CDR3 DNA reads TGTGCCAGCTCACCGCGGCATCTAGCGGGGAACACCGGGGAGCTGTTTTTT. Translating it yields CASSPRHLAGNTGELFF.

V and J are TRBV7-2 and TRBJ2-2; 10 bases line up with TRBD2. V dropped 5 bases and J dropped 4; count of bases not matched to a gene: 7. Germline loops: CDR1 SGHTA, CDR2 FQGNSA. The CDR3 runs to 16 residues. The CDR3 region has the DNA TGTGCCAGCAGCCATCACCTAGCGGGAGTCACCGGGGAGCTGTTTTTT. Its translation: CASSHHLAGVTGELFF.

This clone was counted once. The rearrangement uses TRBV25-1 and TRBJ1-5; D gene unclear. The CDR3 runs to 14 residues. Looked up from germline, CDR1 is MGHDK and CDR2 is SYGVNS. V dropped 1 base and J dropped 5 bases, with 9 bases sitting between them. DNA of the CDR3: TGTGCCAGCAGTGAATCGGAGGTAGATCAGCCCCAGCATTTT. This encodes CASSESEVDQPQHF.

The chain recombines TRBV9 with TRBJ2-3; D may be TRBD2 (6 bases). There are 16 residues in the CDR3. CDR1 is SGDLS and CDR2 is YYNGEE in the germline V gene. Trimming took off 4 bases at V and 2 bases at J, with 17 bases between the two ends. The CDR3 bases are TGTGCCAGCAGCAAAGGCGTTAGCGGATACACAGATACGCAGTATTTT. Protein sequence: CASSKGVSGYTDTQYF. The full variable domain, its missing parts supplied by reference TRBV9 and TRBJ2-3, is DSGVTQTPKHLITATGQRVTLRCSPRSGDLSVYWYQQSLDQGLQFLIQYYNGEERAKGNILERFSAQQFPDLHSELNLSSLELGDSALYFCASSKGVSGYTDTQYFGPGTRLTVL.

This rearrangement joins TRBV28 to TRBJ2-4; TRBD2 might be the D (6 bases). Germline-derived CDR1 and CDR2 are MDHEN and SYDVKM. The CDR3 covers 13 residues. Trimming took 5 bases from V and 8 from J, leaving 13 bases between them. The CDR3 bases are TGTGCCAGCAGTGTGACTAGTCGTGACATTCAGTACTTC. The encoded protein is CASSVTSRDIQYF.

This sequence joins TRBV12-5 and TRBJ2-7, with D perhaps matching TRBD2 (6 bases). Germline CDR1 reads LGHNT; CDR2 reads FRNRAP. V lost 0 bases and J lost 5, with 20 bases in between. CDR3 length: 17 amino acids. CDR3 bases: TGTGCTAGTGGTTTGGTACTGTACGGGCAGGGAGGAAACGAGCAGTACTTC. Its protein is CASGLVLYGQGGNEQYF.

The chain couples TRBV2 to TRBJ1-1, with 7 bases that match TRBD1. The CDR3 totals 14 residues. CDR1 is SNHLY and CDR2 is FYNNEI in the germline V gene. V was pared by 10 bases and J by 4 bases, with 12 bases of the junction left unmatched. The CDR3: CANWKRQGGTEAFF. CDR3 sequence (DNA): TGTGCCAACTGGAAAAGACAGGGCGGCACTGAAGCTTTCTTT.

The chain recombines TRBV6-6 with TRBJ2-2; D possibly corresponds to TRBD2 (5 bases). This CDR3 is 16 amino acids long. V gave up 0 bases and J gave up 0 bases, with 8 bases separating them. Germline CDR1 reads MNHNY; CDR2 reads SVGAGI (reference sequence). The DNA for the CDR3 is TGTGCCAGCAGTTACTCGCGAGCGGCGAACACCGGGGAGCTGTTTTTT. It specifies CASSYSRAANTGELFF.

This clone has only one observation. The chain has TRBV9 and TRBJ1-1, with TRBD1 matching over 7 bases. Germline CDR1 reads SGDLS; CDR2 reads YYNGEE. The ends lost 0 bases at V and 1 base at J; junction bases unmatched: 3. This CDR3 spans 15 amino acids. The CDR3 loop reads CASSVVRQGNTEAFF. CDR3 nucleotide sequence: TGTGCCAGCAGCGTAGTGAGACAGGGGAACACTGAAGCTTTCTTT.

This chain joins TRBV27 and TRBJ1-5; TRBD1 agrees at 11 bases. V lost 3 bases, J lost 6 bases, and 10 bases stayed unmatched. The CDR3 consists of 17 residues. Germline V gene lookup returns CDR1 MNHEY and CDR2 SMNVEV (reference sequence). CDR3 nucleotide sequence: TGTGCCAGCAGTTTTTACGGGACAGGGGGACTGGGTCAGCCCCAGCATTTT. Amino acid sequence: CASSFYGTGGLGQPQHF.

The rearrangement links TRBV28 to TRBJ1-2; D call uncertain. The germline V gene encodes CDR1 MDHEN and CDR2 SYDVKM. The CDR3 totals 17 residues. V lost 4 bases and J 2 bases, leaving 20 bases between the germline ends. As DNA, the CDR3 is TGTGCCAGCAGTTATCTGCACCCTCTACAGCAAAACTATGGCTACACCTTC. Translation: CASSYLHPLQQNYGYTF.

The chain carries TRBV5-1 and TRBJ1-2; D gene uncertain. The CDR3 has 12 residues. The germline gives CDR1 SGHRS, CDR2 YFSETQ. V was trimmed by 0 bases and J by 6 bases, leaving 6 bases between them. CDR3 sequence: CASSLDGDGYTF. CDR3 nucleotides: TGCGCCAGCAGCTTGGACGGAGATGGCTACACCTTC.

The rearrangement joins TRBV4-3 to TRBJ2-2; 7 positions match TRBD2. The J segment lost 5 bases and the V segment lost 0 bases, leaving 6 bases of the junction unmatched. The CDR3 has 16 amino acids. CDR1 and CDR2 (germline): LGHNA, YSLEER. The CDR3 DNA reads TGCGCCAGCAGCCAAGATTTGGGGGGAGGGACCGGGGAGCTGTTTTTT. It translates to CASSQDLGGGTGELFF.

The chain combines TRBV29-1 with TRBJ2-5; possible D gene TRBD2, 6 bases. The CDR3 runs to 12 residues. The V end lost 3 bases, the J end lost 4 bases, and 9 bases lay between the germline ends. The V gene's germline CDR1 is SQVTM and CDR2 ANQGSEA. CDR3 region: CSVEYSGETQYF. The CDR3 bases are TGCAGCGTTGAGTATAGCGGAGAGACCCAGTACTTC. Full variable domain (remainder filled in from reference TRBV29-1 and TRBJ2-5): SAVISQKPSRDICQRGTSLTIQCQVDSQVTMMFWYRQQPGQSLTLIATANQGSEATYESGFVIDKFPISRPNLTFSTLTVSNMSPEDSSIYLCSVEYSGETQYFGPGTRLLVL.

The rearrangement joins TRBV9 to TRBJ2-3; TRBD2 matches at 14 bases. Germline CDR1 is SGDLS and CDR2 is YYNGEE. CDR3 length: 18 amino acids. V was clipped by 0 bases and J by 1 base; unmatched bases: 4. The CDR3: CASSVVGTSGGGTDTQYF. The DNA for the CDR3 is TGTGCCAGCAGCGTAGTGGGGACTAGCGGGGGAGGCACAGATACGCAGTATTTT.

This chain uses TRBV7-5 with TRBJ1-1; the table's D gene call, TRBD1, was not cross checked with the DNA. TRBV7-5 is given as a pseudogene. The length of the CDR3 is 13 residues. CDR3 in DNA: TGTGCCAGAAGTGGACACTGGAACACTGAAGCTTTCTTT. It translates to CARSGHWNTEAFF.

The gene calls are TRBV7-3 and TRBJ2-3, with D maybe TRBD2 (6 bases). Trimming removed 2 bases from V and 3 bases from J, with 9 bases in between. The CDR3 contains 14 residues. Per the germline V gene, CDR1 is SGHTA and CDR2 is FQGTGA. The CDR3 protein is CASSLGGLTDTQYF. The CDR3 DNA sequence: TGTGCCAGCAGCTTAGGGGGACTTACAGATACGCAGTATTTT.

V and J are TRBV4-3 and TRBJ2-7, with TRBD2 identical over 10 bases. This CDR3 spans 15 amino acids. Germline V gene data show CDR1 as LGHNA and CDR2 as YSLEER. V trimming: 2 bases; J trimming: 7 bases; junction bases outside the gene matches: 8. CDR3 residues: CASSQLAGETWEQYF. In DNA, the CDR3 is TGCGCCAGCAGCCAACTAGCGGGAGAGACTTGGGAGCAGTACTTC.

The V and J genes are TRBV5-1 and TRBJ1-5; D is undetermined. The CDR3 is 14 amino acids. V was trimmed by 1 base and J by 5 bases, leaving 10 bases between them. Germline V gene sequence: CDR1 SGHRS, CDR2 YFSETQ. CDR3 amino acids: CASSLWPDDQPQHF. The CDR3 DNA is TGCGCCAGCAGCTTGTGGCCCGATGATCAGCCCCAGCATTTT.

This chain uses TRBV6-1 with TRBJ2-7; TRBD2 might be the D (6 bases). Looked up from germline, CDR1 is MNHNS and CDR2 is SASEGT. The CDR3 extends over 13 amino acids. Trimming shortened V by 6 bases and J by 2 bases, and 11 bases separated the two germline ends. The CDR3 DNA is TGTGCCAGCAGATTTGCTAGCGCCTACGAGCAGTACTTC. It is translated as CASRFASAYEQYF.